This TCR beta chain stems from a study of Ad26.COV2.S vaccination and SARS-CoV-2 variants. Turning to the study itself: Within the COV1001 Ad26.COV2.S trial arm, the donor was enrolled. Whole-study findings and limits: Vaccine recipients posted higher spike-specific TCR breadth than their placebo counterparts. The authors reported substantial breadth in spike-specific CD8+ and CD4+ T cell responses after vaccination.

Regarding this clone: Its target is not known.

This CDR3 is built from 14 residues. Germline V gives CDR1 KGHSH, CDR2 LQKENI. After removal of 1 base from V and 5 bases from J, the junction contained 1 base not matched to a gene. Sequencing was performed with immunoSEQ multiplex PCR; in TCRdb, only in-frame clones are kept and a portion is missing. The repertoire holds 350,000 to 450,000 clones, about 85% seen once, with around 3.3% in the top ten. Sample treatment: 15 to 20 received Ad26.COV2.S at low or high dose, single or two shots; 5 received placebo; per-sample allocation not given. Sampling happened 63 days after the first vaccine or placebo injection.

This clonotype was obtained from a person between 18 and 59 years old who received the Ad26.COV2.S COVID-19 vaccine or a placebo. This chain links TRBV18 with TRBJ2-1; 8 bases line up with TRBD1. The source was peripheral blood, collected in a trial of Ad26.COV2.S vaccine versus placebo. The CDR3 coding sequence is TGTGCCAGCTCACCACGGGGACAGGACAATGAGCAGTTCTTC. As protein: CASSPRGQDNEQFF.